One sample yielded the 10 T cell receptor beta chains listed below, sequenced in a study of PD-1 blockade in classical Hodgkin lymphoma. Every one of the patients relapsed after autologous stem cell transplantation (brentuximab vedotin exposure was variable). Profiled with immunoSEQ multiplex PCR; TCRdb holds only in-frame clones, not every one. The sample contains approximately 100,000 clones, about 89% of which appear only once. Sequenced here: peripheral blood mononuclear cells (PBMCs), sampled before the second cycle of nivolumab. Receptor source: a human donor with classical Hodgkin lymphoma.

The V call is TRBV11-3, the J call TRBJ1-5; tentative D call: TRBD1 (6 bases). The V end was cut by 4 bases, the J end by 0 bases, with 25 bases between. This CDR3 comprises 20 residues. The germline V gene encodes CDR1 SGHNT and CDR2 YENEEA. The CDR3 DNA sequence: TGTGCCAGCAGCTACACTGTTAGGGACTCAGGGGTATATAGCAATCAGCCCCAGCATTTT. Translating gives CASSYTVRDSGVYSNQPQHF. Together with reference TRBV11-3 and TRBJ1-5, the CDR3 gives the full variable domain: EAGVVQSPRYKIIEKKQPVAFWCNPISGHNTLYWYLQNLGQGPELLIRYENEEAVDDSQLPKDRFSAERLKGVDSTLKIQPAELGDSAVYLCASSYTVRDSGVYSNQPQHFGDGTRLSIL.

V gene TRBV6-5 combines with J gene TRBJ2-7; possibly TRBD1 for D (7 bases). The CDR3 contains 15 residues. Germline lookup yields CDR1 MNHEY and CDR2 SVGAGI. V lost 6 bases and J lost 0, with 15 bases in between. CDR3: CASRTGFGSSYEQYF. The DNA of the CDR3 is TGTGCCAGCAGGACAGGGTTCGGGAGCTCCTACGAGCAGTACTTC.

This clone was observed a single time. CDR3 sequence reads: CASSLDDRAPNEKLFF. CDR3 DNA: TGTGCCAGCAGCTTGGATGACAGGGCGCCTAATGAAAAACTGTTTTTT. The V call is TRBV5-8, the J call TRBJ1-4; TRBD1 matches 7 bases. This CDR3 comprises 16 residues. J lost 3 bases, V lost 0 bases, and 5 bases had no gene match. Germline V gives CDR1 SGHTS, CDR2 YDEGEE.

The CDR3: CASSEYWGTAYEQYF. In nucleotides, the CDR3 is TGTGCCAGCAGTGAATATTGGGGGACAGCCTACGAGCAGTACTTC. The chain uses TRBV25-1 and TRBJ2-7; 7 bases agree with TRBD1. Trimming removed 0 bases from V and 2 bases from J; junction bases left unmatched: 4. This CDR3 comprises 15 residues. Germline CDR1 and CDR2: MGHDK and SYGVNS.

The V and J genes are TRBV6-1 and TRBJ2-7; no definite D call. The CDR3 consists of 13 residues. Trimming shortened V by 0 bases and J by 3 bases, and 6 bases separated the two germline ends. Germline CDR1 reads MNHNS; CDR2 reads SASEGT. CDR3 amino acids: CASSEAFNYEQYF. CDR3 DNA sequence: TGTGCCAGCAGTGAAGCCTTCAACTACGAGCAGTACTTC.

This rearrangement joins TRBV7-4 to TRBJ2-7, with D unclear. This CDR3 comprises 13 residues. Germline V gene sequence: CDR1 SGHVT, CDR2 SQSDAQ. V was shortened by 5 bases and J by 7 bases, with 15 bases between the two germline ends. The CDR3 sequence: CASSLGSMGEQYF. For the CDR3, the DNA is TGTGCCAGCAGCCTGGGGTCGATGGGGGAGCAGTACTTC. The full variable domain, in which reference TRBV7-4 and TRBJ2-7 provide the parts outside the CDR3, is GAGVSQSPRYKVAKRGRDVALRCDSISGHVTLYWYRQTLGQGSEVLTYSQSDAQRDKSGRPSGRFSAERPERSVSTLKIQRTEQGDSAVYLCASSLGSMGEQYFGPGTRLTVT.

The chain recombines TRBV11-2 with TRBJ2-1; D unresolved. Per germline, CDR1 SGHAT and CDR2 FQNNGV. Trimming cost V 2 bases and J 0 bases, with 14 bases left between them. The CDR3 contains 17 residues. The CDR3 nucleotides read TGTGCCAGCAGCTTACCTAGGGCAGCAAGCTCCTACAATGAGCAGTTCTTC. It yields the protein CASSLPRAASSYNEQFF.

The chain joins TRBV10-3 to TRBJ2-2, with D unclear. Trimming removed 9 bases from V and 2 bases from J, with 16 bases in between. There are 15 residues in the CDR3. Germline loops: CDR1 ENHRY, CDR2 SYGVKD. The CDR3 sequence is CAIGSGLPNTGELFF. The CDR3 DNA is TGTGCCATAGGGTCCGGTTTACCAAACACCGGGGAGCTGTTTTTT.

V is TRBV28 and J is TRBJ1-5, with TRBD1 identical over 7 bases. CDR1 MDHEN and CDR2 SYDVKM come from the germline V gene. The CDR3 is 19 amino acids. The J segment lost 3 bases and the V segment lost 5 bases, leaving 19 bases of the junction unmatched. Written as DNA, the CDR3 is TGTGCCAGCAGTACCCGCCGCCTTCCCAGGGGGAGTTTCAATCAGCCCCAGCATTTT. It specifies CASSTRRLPRGSFNQPQHF.

The chain joins TRBV7-2 to TRBJ2-2; 10 positions agree with TRBD2. CDR1 is SGHTA and CDR2 is FQGNSA in the germline V gene. V gave up 5 bases and J gave up 6 bases; unmatched junction bases: 9. CDR3 length: 16 residues. The CDR3 DNA reads as TGTGCCAGCAGCGGAGCGGGGGGGACCATTGCCGGGGAGCTGTTTTTT. It is translated as CASSGAGGTIAGELFF.